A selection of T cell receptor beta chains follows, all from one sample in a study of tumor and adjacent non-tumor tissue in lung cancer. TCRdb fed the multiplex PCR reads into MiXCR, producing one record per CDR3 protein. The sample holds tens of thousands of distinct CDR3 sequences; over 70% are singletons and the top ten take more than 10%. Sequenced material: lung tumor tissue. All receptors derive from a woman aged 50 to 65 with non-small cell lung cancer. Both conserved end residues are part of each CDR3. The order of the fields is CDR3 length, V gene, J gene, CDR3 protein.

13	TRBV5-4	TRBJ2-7	CASSMGQAYEQYF
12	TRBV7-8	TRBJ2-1	CASSLVGRWQFF
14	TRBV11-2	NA	CTISLVTGTYEQFF
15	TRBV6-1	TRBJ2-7	CASSLGHEAYYEQYF
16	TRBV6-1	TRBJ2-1	CASSELLAGWWNEEFF
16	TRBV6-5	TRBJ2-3	CTSSYLRFRFTDTQYF
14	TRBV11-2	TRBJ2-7	CASSLEAGAGEQYF
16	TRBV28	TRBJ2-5	CTSRSPDRGSWETQYF
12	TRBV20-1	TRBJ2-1	CSAPGSGREQLF
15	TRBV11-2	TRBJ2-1	CVSSPGLSSYNEQYF
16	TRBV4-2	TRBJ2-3	CASSEAREESTDTQYF
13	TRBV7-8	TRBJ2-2	CASSLVADGELFF
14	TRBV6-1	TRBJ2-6	CASRLLSGPIVLTF
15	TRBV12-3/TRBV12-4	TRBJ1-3	CAGSPEGGGGNTIYF
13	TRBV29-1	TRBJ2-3	CSALQGGTDTQYF
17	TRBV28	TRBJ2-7	CASRIGGTHPVTYEQYF
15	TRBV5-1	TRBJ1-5	CASSLDGTGVQPQHF
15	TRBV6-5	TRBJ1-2	CASSYPGQSLDGCTF
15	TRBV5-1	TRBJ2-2	CASTQDILNARELFF
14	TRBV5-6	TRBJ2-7	CASSFGARVYEQYF
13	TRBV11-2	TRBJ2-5	CASSLSSSETHYF
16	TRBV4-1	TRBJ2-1	CASSQPPGLVGNEHFF